What follows describes a single T cell receptor (beta chain). The sample originates from a study of T cells of healthy individuals. From germline, CDR1 is MDHEN and CDR2 SYDVKM. There are 15 residues in the CDR3. V shed 7 bases and J 5 bases; nucleotides not matched to a gene: 14. TCRdb re-called the 5' RACE reads with MiXCR, one entry per CDR3 protein. Of more than 85,000 distinct CDR3 sequences in the sample, approximately 15% were seen once. The source is a human donor in good health. The V gene is TRBV28, the J gene TRBJ2-7, with 7 bases that match TRBD1. The CDR3 sequence: CASTRSGTASHEQYF. DNA of the CDR3: TGTGCCAGCACTCGTTCCGGGACAGCCTCTCACGAGCAGTACTTC. Full variable domain (rest looked up from reference TRBV28 and TRBJ2-7): DVKVTQSSRYLVKRTGEKVFLECVQDMDHENMFWYRQDPGLGLRLIYFSYDVKMKEKGDIPEGYSVSREKKERFSLILESASTNQTSMYLCASTRSGTASHEQYFGPGTRLTVT.